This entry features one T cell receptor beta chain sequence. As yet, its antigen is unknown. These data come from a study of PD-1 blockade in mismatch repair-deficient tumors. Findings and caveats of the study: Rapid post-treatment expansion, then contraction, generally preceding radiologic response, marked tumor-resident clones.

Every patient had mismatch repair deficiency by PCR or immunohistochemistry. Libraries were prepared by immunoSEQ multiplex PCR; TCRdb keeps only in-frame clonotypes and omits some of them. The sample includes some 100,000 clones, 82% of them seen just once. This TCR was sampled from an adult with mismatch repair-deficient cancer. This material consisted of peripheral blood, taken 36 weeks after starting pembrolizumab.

DNA of the CDR3: TGTGCCATCAGTGAGTTGTTTGGGCAGGGGAATCAGCCCCAGCATTTT. As protein: CAISELFGQGNQPQHF. The chain is built from TRBV10-3 and TRBJ1-5; tentative D call: TRBD1 (6 bases). CDR1 and CDR2 from the germline V gene are ENHRY and SYGVKD. The CDR3 sequence is 16 residues long. V was cut by 1 base and J by 4 bases, with 14 bases left in between.